This record covers a single TCR beta chain. In the original analysis: Estimation of nucleated cell counts relied on the amplification of reference gene primers. Data came from immunoSEQ multiplex PCR; TCRdb stores just in-frame clones and leaves some out. D and trimming were read from the DNA, whereas the V and J calls and clone size are those reported in that table. In the table there are about 160,000 clones, roughly four fifths of which are singletons. V was pared by 4 bases and J by 2 bases, with 11 bases between. This CDR3 has 14 amino acids. Germline values: CDR1 LGHDT, CDR2 YNNKEL (reference sequence). The sample comes from a study of blood T cell repertoires in COVID-19. Across the whole study: Spain, Italy and the United States supplied samples that represented acute and convalescent COVID-19. PBMCs, B-cell-depleted T cells, or T cells were the source of the cDNA or gDNA that made up the material.

Input material: peripheral blood. The chain has TRBV3-1 (or the pseudogene TRBV3-2) and TRBJ2-5; weak D call: TRBD1 (6 bases). This sequence originates from a woman at least 80 years old with acute or convalescent COVID-19. CDR3 bases: TGTGCCAGCAGCCCCAGGGGCCGTCAAGAGACCCAGTACTTC. Translation gives CASSPRGRQETQYF.